The rows below give T cell receptor beta chains drawn from one sample of a study of control samples from healthy donors and cancer patients. Clones were read by immunoSEQ multiplex PCR, and TCRdb kept only the in-frame ones, dropping some. The repertoire table contains approximately 190,000 clones. The sample comprised blood. These receptor sequences come from a woman in her 30s in good health. CDR3s leave out the opening cysteine and the closing phenylalanine or tryptophan. D genes are given only for firm matches.

ASSLLGPEYNEQF | . | TRBV5-1 | 13 | TRBJ2-1
ASSPTGSSPGNTIY | . | TRBV19 | 14 | TRBJ1-3
ASSPTGASPLH | TRBD1 | TRBV19 | 11 | TRBJ1-6
ASSDPRARESYNEQF | . | TRBV7-4 | 15 | TRBJ2-1
ASSQDPGSGNTIY | . | TRBV4-3 | 13 | TRBJ1-3
ASSSGGGSPLH | TRBD1 | TRBV7-9 | 11 | TRBJ1-6
ASSQELGASGGLETQY | TRBD2 | TRBV3-1/TRBV3-2 | 16 | TRBJ2-5
ASSQSAGTASYEQY | TRBD1 | TRBV7-2 | 14 | TRBJ2-7
ASGDRDQPQH | TRBD1 | TRBV19 | 10 | TRBJ1-5
ASKTAHFGGNTIY | . | TRBV28 | 13 | TRBJ1-3
ASSSHYEQY | . | TRBV7-8 | 9 | TRBJ2-7
SASIQRGNQPQH | . | TRBV20-1 | 12 | TRBJ1-5
ASSLWGILYEQY | . | TRBV5-5 | 12 | TRBJ2-7
ASSLTHVVQETQY | . | TRBV10-2 | 13 | TRBJ2-5
ASSHQAREGRDYSYEQY | TRBD2 | TRBV4-1 | 17 | TRBJ2-7
ASSEGGFTQPQH | . | TRBV6-1 | 12 | TRBJ1-5
ASSLVGQGKLF | TRBD1 | TRBV12-3/TRBV12-4 | 11 | TRBJ1-4
ASSLGTSGYT | . | TRBV6-5 | 10 | TRBJ1-2
ASSYGTGISTDTQY | TRBD1 | TRBV25-1 | 14 | TRBJ2-3
ASTEFTETDTQY | . | TRBV2 | 12 | TRBJ2-3
ATVYRGWNTEAF | TRBD1 | TRBV28 | 12 | TRBJ1-1
ASSISTGGTNEKLF | TRBD1 | TRBV19 | 14 | TRBJ1-4
ASSQDRVGTGELF | . | TRBV4-3 | 13 | TRBJ2-2
ASSFDTNTEAF | . | TRBV5-1 | 11 | TRBJ1-1
ATSREYGGAF | . | TRBV15 | 10 | TRBJ1-1
ASSPQGDYGYT | TRBD1 | TRBV11-1 | 11 | TRBJ1-2
ASSLRVGTEAF | . | TRBV7-2 | 11 | TRBJ1-1
ASSPASGDAETQY | TRBD2 | TRBV4-2 | 13 | TRBJ2-5
ASSPPGWRDNSPLH | . | TRBV28 | 14 | TRBJ1-6
ASSFGTGGSPQH | . | TRBV5-1 | 12 | TRBJ1-5
ASSQNPSGGREF | TRBD2 | TRBV5-4 | 12 | TRBJ2-1
ASSPGHPHSPLH | . | TRBV5-1 | 12 | TRBJ1-6
ASSLGVGGVKAF | . | TRBV11-2 | 12 | TRBJ1-1
ASSLAGGPVQPQH | TRBD1 | TRBV5-1 | 13 | TRBJ1-5
ASSGTAPLNSGNTIY | . | TRBV6-1 | 15 | TRBJ1-3
ASSLRDSPNSPLH | TRBD1 | TRBV5-1 | 13 | TRBJ1-6
ASSLKRYGDNLLNEQF | . | TRBV4-1 | 16 | TRBJ2-1
ASSQLAGTRTEAF | . | TRBV4-1 | 13 | TRBJ1-1
ASSFPPGGNTIY | . | TRBV5-5 | 12 | TRBJ1-3
ASSVGGMGPLYGYT | . | TRBV9 | 14 | TRBJ1-2
ASSRAVNYEQY | . | TRBV3-1/TRBV3-2 | 11 | TRBJ2-7
ASSAGGNTEAF | . | TRBV7-9 | 11 | TRBJ1-1
ASSDWTDTEAF | . | TRBV6-4 | 11 | TRBJ1-1
ATRDRSNYGYT | TRBD1 | TRBV24-1 | 11 | TRBJ1-2
ASSLSGVGYGYT | . | TRBV7-8 | 12 | TRBJ1-2
ASSPGTATNEKLF | TRBD1 | TRBV9 | 13 | TRBJ1-4
ASSDRKNIQY | . | TRBV4-3 | 10 | TRBJ2-4
AIVGRDQPQH | . | TRBV28 | 10 | TRBJ1-5
ASSKAVMGTEAF | . | TRBV19 | 12 | TRBJ1-1